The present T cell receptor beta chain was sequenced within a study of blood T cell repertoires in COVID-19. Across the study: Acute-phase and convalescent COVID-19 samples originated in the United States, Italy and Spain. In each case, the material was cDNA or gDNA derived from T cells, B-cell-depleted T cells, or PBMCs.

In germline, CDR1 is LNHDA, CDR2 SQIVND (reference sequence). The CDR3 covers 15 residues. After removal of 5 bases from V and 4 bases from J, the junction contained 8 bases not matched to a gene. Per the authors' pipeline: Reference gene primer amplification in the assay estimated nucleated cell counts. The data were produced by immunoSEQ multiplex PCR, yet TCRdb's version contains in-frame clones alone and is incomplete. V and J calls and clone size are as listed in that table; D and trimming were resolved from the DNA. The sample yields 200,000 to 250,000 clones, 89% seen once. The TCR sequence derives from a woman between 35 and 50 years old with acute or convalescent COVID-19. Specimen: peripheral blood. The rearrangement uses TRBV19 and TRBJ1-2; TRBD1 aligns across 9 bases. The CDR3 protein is CASSHRDRVGYGYTF. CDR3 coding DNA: TGTGCCAGTAGTCACCGGGACAGGGTCGGCTATGGCTACACCTTC.